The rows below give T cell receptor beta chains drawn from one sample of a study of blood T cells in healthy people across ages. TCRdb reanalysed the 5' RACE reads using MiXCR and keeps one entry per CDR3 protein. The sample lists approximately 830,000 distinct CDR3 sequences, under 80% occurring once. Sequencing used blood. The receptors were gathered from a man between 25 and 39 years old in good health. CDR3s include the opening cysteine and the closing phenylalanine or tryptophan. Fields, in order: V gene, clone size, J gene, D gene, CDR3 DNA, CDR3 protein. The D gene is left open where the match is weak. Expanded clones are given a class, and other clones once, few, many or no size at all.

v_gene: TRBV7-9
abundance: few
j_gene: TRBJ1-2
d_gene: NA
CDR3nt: TGTGCCAGCAGCTTAGTGATTGGAGTCGATGGCTACACCTTC
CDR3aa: CASSLVIGVDGYTF

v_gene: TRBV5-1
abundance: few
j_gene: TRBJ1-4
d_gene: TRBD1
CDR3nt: TGCGCCAGCAGCCTAACCGGAGGGGGCCCTTCAACTAATGAAAAACTGTTTTTT
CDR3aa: CASSLTGGGPSTNEKLFF

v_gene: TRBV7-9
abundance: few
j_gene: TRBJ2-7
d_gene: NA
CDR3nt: TGTGCCAGCAGACCGCCCTTGGCCCCATCCTACGAGCAGTACTTC
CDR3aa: CASRPPLAPSYEQYF

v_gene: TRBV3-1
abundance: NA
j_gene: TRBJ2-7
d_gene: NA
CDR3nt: TGTGCCAGCAGCCAGAGGCGACCCGTCTCCTACGAGCAGTACTTC
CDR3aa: CASSQRRPVSYEQYF

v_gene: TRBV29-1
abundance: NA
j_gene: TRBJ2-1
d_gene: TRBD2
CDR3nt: TGCAGCGTTGACGGACTAGCGGGACACAATGAGCAGTTCTTC
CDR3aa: CSVDGLAGHNEQFF

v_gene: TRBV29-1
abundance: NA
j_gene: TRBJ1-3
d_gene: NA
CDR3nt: TGCAGCGTTGAAACACCAGGGGTTGGAAACACCATATATTTT
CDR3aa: CSVETPGVGNTIYF

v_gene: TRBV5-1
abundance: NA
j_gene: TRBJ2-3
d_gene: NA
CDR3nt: TGCGCCAGCAGCCCGGATGGTCGGACACCCAGCACAGATACGCAGTATTTT
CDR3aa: CASSPDGRTPSTDTQYF

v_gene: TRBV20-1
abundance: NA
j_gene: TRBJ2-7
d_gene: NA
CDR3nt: TGCAGTGCTAGAGAGGGCAGGGCCTACGAGCAGTACTTC
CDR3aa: CSAREGRAYEQYF

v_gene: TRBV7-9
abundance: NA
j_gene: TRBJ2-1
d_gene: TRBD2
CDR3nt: TGTGCCAGCAGCCCCCGACTAGCGGGGGGGGGTCATGAGCAGTTCTTC
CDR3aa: CASSPRLAGGGHEQFF

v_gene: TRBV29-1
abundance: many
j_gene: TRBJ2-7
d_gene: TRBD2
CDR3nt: TGCAGCGTTGCCCCGACTAGCGGGGGATCCTCCTACGAGCAGTACTTC
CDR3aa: CSVAPTSGGSSYEQYF

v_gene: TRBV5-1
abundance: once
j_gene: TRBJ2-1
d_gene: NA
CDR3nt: TGCGCCAGCAGCTTATCCGGGGCCCCTTTTGGTAACAATGAGCAGTTCTTC
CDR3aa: CASSLSGAPFGNNEQFF

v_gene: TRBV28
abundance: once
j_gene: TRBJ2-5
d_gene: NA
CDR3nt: TGTGCCAGCAACGGGTGGGGGTCTAGGGAGACCCAGTACTTC
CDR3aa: CASNGWGSRETQYF

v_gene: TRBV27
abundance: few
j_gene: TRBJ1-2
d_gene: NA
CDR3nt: TGTGCCAGCAGTTTATCACTGGGGTCTACCTATGGCTACACCTTC
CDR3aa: CASSLSLGSTYGYTF

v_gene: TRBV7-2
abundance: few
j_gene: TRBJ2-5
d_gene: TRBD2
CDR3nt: TGTGCCAGCAGCGCGATGTGGGGGGGTCAAGAGACCCAGTACTTC
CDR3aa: CASSAMWGGQETQYF

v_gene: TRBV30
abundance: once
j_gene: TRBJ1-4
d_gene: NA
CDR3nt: TGTGCCTGGAGTAGAATGGATAATGAAAAACTGTTTTTT
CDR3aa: CAWSRMDNEKLFF

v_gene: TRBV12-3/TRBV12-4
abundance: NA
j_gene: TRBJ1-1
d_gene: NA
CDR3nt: TGTGCCAGCAGTTTTGTGGGGAGCACTGAAGCTTTCTTT
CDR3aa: CASSFVGSTEAFF

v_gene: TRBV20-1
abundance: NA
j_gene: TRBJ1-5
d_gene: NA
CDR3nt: TGCAGTGCTAGAGTCCGGCTTGGCAATCAGCCCCAGCATTTT
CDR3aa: CSARVRLGNQPQHF

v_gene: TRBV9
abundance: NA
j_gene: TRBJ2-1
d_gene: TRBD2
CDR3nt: TGTGCCAGCAGCCCCGGGGGGGTTACCTACAATGAGCAGTTCTTC
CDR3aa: CASSPGGVTYNEQFF

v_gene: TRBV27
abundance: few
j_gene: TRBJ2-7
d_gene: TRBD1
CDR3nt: TGTGCCAGCAGTTGGGGACAGGGGGGCCCCTACGAGCAGTACTTC
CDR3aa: CASSWGQGGPYEQYF

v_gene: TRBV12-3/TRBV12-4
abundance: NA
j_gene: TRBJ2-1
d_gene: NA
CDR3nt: TGTGCCAGCACCGCGGTGGGCTCCTCCTACAATGAGCAGTTCTTC
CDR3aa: CASTAVGSSYNEQFF

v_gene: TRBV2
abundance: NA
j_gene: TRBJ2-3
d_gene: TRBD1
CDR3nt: TGTGCCAGCAGAAAAAGAACAGGGGGAATGAGCACAGATACGCAGTATTTT
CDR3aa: CASRKRTGGMSTDTQYF

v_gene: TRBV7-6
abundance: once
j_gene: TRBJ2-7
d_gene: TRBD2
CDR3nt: TGTGCCAGCAGGCCGGGACTAGCGGGGGGGTCTCACTACGAGCAGTACTTC
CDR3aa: CASRPGLAGGSHYEQYF

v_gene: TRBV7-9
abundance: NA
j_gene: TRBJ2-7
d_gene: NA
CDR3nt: TGTGCCAGCCCTGAGCAGTACTTC
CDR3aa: CASPEQYF

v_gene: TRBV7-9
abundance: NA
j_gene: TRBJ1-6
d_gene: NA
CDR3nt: TGTGCCAGCACCGTCGGAGGGTCACCCCTCCACTTT
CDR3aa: CASTVGGSPLHF

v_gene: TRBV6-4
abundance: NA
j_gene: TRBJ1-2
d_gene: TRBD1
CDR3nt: TGTGCCAGCAGACCCAGCCCAGGGGGCGGCTATGGCTACACCTTC
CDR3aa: CASRPSPGGGYGYTF

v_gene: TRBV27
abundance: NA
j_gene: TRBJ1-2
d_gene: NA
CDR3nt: TGTGCCAGCAGTTTAGGGGGCAACGGCTATGGCTACACCTTC
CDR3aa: CASSLGGNGYGYTF

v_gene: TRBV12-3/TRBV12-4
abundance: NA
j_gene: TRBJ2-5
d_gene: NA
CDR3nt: TGTGCCAGCAGTCCCCGTAACAGGGTCGGGGTTGAGACCCAGTACTTC
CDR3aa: CASSPRNRVGVETQYF

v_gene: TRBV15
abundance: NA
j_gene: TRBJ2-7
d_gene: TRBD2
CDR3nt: TGTGCCACCAGCAGAGGGGAGGGGTACACCCAGTACTTC
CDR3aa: CATSRGEGYTQYF

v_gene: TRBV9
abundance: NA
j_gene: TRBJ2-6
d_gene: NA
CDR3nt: TGTGCCAGCAGCGCGCCAGGGGCTGGGGCCAACGTCCTGACTTTC
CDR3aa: CASSAPGAGANVLTF

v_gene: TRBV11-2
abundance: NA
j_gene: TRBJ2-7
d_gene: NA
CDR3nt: TGTGCCAGCAGGCATGGGGGGGGGCCCTCCTACGAGCAGTACTTC
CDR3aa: CASRHGGGPSYEQYF

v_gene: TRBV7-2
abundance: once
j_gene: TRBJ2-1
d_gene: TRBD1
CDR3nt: TGTGCCAGCAGCACAGACAGGGGAGAGTATAATGAGCAGTTCTTC
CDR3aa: CASSTDRGEYNEQFF

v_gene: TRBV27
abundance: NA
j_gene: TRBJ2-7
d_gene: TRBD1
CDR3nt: TGTGCCAGCAAATTGACAGGGGGTATCTCCTACGAGCAGTACTTC
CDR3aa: CASKLTGGISYEQYF

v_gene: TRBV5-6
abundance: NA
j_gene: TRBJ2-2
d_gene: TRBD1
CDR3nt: TGTGCCAGCAGCTCCAGGACAGGGTGGACGAACACCGGGGAGCTGTTTTTT
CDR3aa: CASSSRTGWTNTGELFF

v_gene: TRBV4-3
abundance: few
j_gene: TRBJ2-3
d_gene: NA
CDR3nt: TGCGCCAGCAGCCAAGAGAGGACCGCGGGTACGCAGTATTTT
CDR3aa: CASSQERTAGTQYF

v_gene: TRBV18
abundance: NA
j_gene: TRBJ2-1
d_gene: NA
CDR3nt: TGTGCCAGCTCACCAAGGCTTCGGGACCCCGGCAACAATGAGCAGTTCTTC
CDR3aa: CASSPRLRDPGNNEQFF

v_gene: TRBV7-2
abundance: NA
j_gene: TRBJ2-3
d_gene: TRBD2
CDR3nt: TGTGCCAGCAGCAAGGGGCTAGCGGTAGATACGCAGTATTTT
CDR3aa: CASSKGLAVDTQYF

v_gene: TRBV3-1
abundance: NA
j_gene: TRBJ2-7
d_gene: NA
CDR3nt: TGTGCCAGCAGCCAAGAAATCCTGACCTACGAGCAGTACTTC
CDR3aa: CASSQEILTYEQYF

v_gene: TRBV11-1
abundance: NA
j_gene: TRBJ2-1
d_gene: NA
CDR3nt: TGTGCCAGCAGCCCAACCCCCAAGAAAAGCTCCTACAATGAGCAGTTCTTC
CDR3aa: CASSPTPKKSSYNEQFF